A selection of T cell receptor beta chains follows, all from one sample in a study of T cell responses to AZD1222 COVID-19 vaccine. Here immunoSEQ multiplex PCR was the method, and the copy in TCRdb shows in-frame clones only, minus some. The sample holds about 120,000 clones, 80% to 95% seen once. Sequencing was performed on peripheral blood, taken on day 0 of AZD1222 vaccination. These receptors all come from an adult in good health. Both conserved end residues are trimmed from each CDR3.

TRBV2,TRBJ1-1,ASSQGGNTEAF
TRBV6-5,TRBJ2-3,ASSYSTSDTQY
TRBV19,TRBJ2-7,ASSIRDRPSYEQY
TRBV5-1,TRBJ1-1,ASSFDRSGPPEAF
TRBV29-1,TRBJ2-3,SLGYRGVTDTQY
TRBV3-1/TRBV3-2,TRBJ1-6,ASSQNLGSPLH
TRBV27,TRBJ1-5,ASSPGLSSNQPQH
TRBV5-1,TRBJ1-2,ASSLQDRAHYGYT
TRBV18,TRBJ2-2,ASRASGNTGELF
TRBV3-1/TRBV3-2,TRBJ1-2,ASSQRRSNYGYT
TRBV2,TRBJ2-1,ASSESRVSYNEQF
TRBV18,TRBJ2-3,AISGELEDTQY
TRBV6-1,TRBJ2-7,ASSEALSTRVSYEQY
TRBV12-3/TRBV12-4,TRBJ2-1,ASGSGGYNEQF
TRBV21-1,TRBJ2-7,ASSKDGDSYEQY
TRBV2,TRBJ2-3,ASSDRGMGLTDTQY
TRBV6-2/TRBV6-3,TRBJ2-7,ASSRRGGGYEQY
TRBV18,TRBJ2-5,ASSPNYRDLETQY
TRBV4-2,TRBJ1-5,ASSQDHERRILNQPQH
TRBV7-6,TRBJ1-1,ASSFAPGQGGTEAF
TRBV30,TRBJ1-2,AWSVHSRGGGYT
TRBV7-6,TRBJ1-3,ASSDHRGSSGNTIY
TRBV20-1,TRBJ2-3,SARVPATQY